This TCR beta chain was sequenced during a study of cytomegalovirus exposure and HLA in healthy donors. The PCR was carried out with 60 Vbeta primers and 13 Jbeta primers. Profiled with immunoSEQ multiplex PCR; TCRdb holds only in-frame clones, not every one. The sample records around 150,000 clones, approximately 80% being singletons. Points from the study as a whole: CMV antigen specificity of three CMV-associated chains was confirmed in vitro. An ancestry cluster, one associated with Asian ancestry, reportedly showed fewer N-insertions than the approximately 650-donor mean in a later analysis.

In the case of this clone: Its antigen remains unknown.

The germline gives CDR1 SGHDT, CDR2 YYEEEE. The CDR3 length is 16 residues. The junction had 11 bases not matched to a gene; V was cut back by 2 bases and J by 7 bases. Sequencing was performed on PBMCs. This sequence originates from a woman aged 45-65 years in good health and CMV-seronegative. The V call is TRBV5-6, the J call TRBJ2-5, with 10 bases lining up with TRBD2. As DNA, the CDR3 is TGTGCCAGCAGCTTAATAAGAGCGGGGGGGCCTGGGACCCAGTACTTC. Translated: CASSLIRAGGPGTQYF.